Each of the 5 T cell receptor beta chains below was sequenced from the same sample in a study of T-cell reconstitution after alpha-beta-depleted transplantation in children. Unique molecular identifiers were incorporated into the prepared TCRbeta library. Each CDR3 protein gets one entry after TCRdb re-called the PCR reads with MiXCR. The sample records some 200,000 distinct CDR3 sequences, roughly 11% being singletons. The sequencing here drew on PBMCs, taken before TCRalphabeta/CD19-depleted stem cell transplant. All receptors come from a child less than two years old with acute myeloid leukemia, due to receive a stem cell transplant.

This clonotype was counted at least ten times. The V call is TRBV6-5, the J call TRBJ1-2; possibly TRBD1 for D (6 bases). The V end was cut by 2 bases, the J end by 2 bases, with 9 bases between. In germline, CDR1 is MNHEY, CDR2 SVGAGI. The CDR3 is 14 amino acids. The CDR3 bases are TGTGCCAGCAGTTACAACAGGGTGAACTATGGCTACACCTTC. Translating gives CASSYNRVNYGYTF.

This clonotype came up many times. The V call is TRBV12-3 or TRBV12-4, the J call TRBJ2-3; 8 nucleotides line up with TRBD1. The CDR3 has 16 residues. Trimming at V came to 4 bases and at J to 3 bases, leaving 9 bases not matched to a gene. Written as DNA, the CDR3 is TGTGCCAGCAGTTCCCGCGGCAGGGGGCGGACAGATACGCAGTATTTT. Protein: CASSSRGRGRTDTQYF.

This chain connects TRBV29-1 to TRBJ2-5; D gene uncertain. CDR1 is SQVTM, CDR2 ANQGSEA, per germline. The CDR3 totals 11 residues. The ends were cut back, 7 bases at V and 1 base at J, with 7 bases in the middle. The CDR3 sequence: CSAVSQETQYF. The CDR3 nucleotides read TGCAGCGCTGTGAGCCAAGAGACCCAGTACTTC.

This clonotype was detected ten times or more. CDR3 DNA: TGCGCCAGCAGCCCCGGGACAGCGAACACCGGGGAGCTGTTTTTT. It is translated as CASSPGTANTGELFF. The chain is built from TRBV5-1 and TRBJ2-2; the match to TRBD1 covers 7 bases. This CDR3 has 15 amino acids. Per the germline V gene, CDR1 is SGHRS and CDR2 is YFSETQ. V lost 4 bases, J lost 0 bases, and 3 bases stayed unmatched.

Many counts were recorded for this clonotype. This chain links TRBV20-1 with TRBJ1-1; D is possibly TRBD1 (5 bases). This CDR3 comprises 11 residues. In germline, CDR1 is DFQATT, CDR2 SNEGSKA (reference sequence). Trimming left V 7 bases short and J 4 bases short, with 10 bases between. For the CDR3, the DNA is TGCAGTGGCAGGGCAAGCACTGAAGCTTTCTTT. Translating gives CSGRASTEAFF.